Listed below are T cell receptor beta chains from one sample, sequenced in a study of CD8 T cell repertoires and HIV-1 epitope variants. Profiling relied on immunoSEQ multiplex PCR, and the TCRdb table lists in-frame clones only, not all of them. This table has under 6,500 clones, around 60% appearing once. For these receptors, no antigen is known. The sequencing input was cultured CD8+ T cells derived from PBMCs. The receptors were gathered from a male donor with HIV. Both conserved end residues are part of each CDR3. Fields, in order: J gene, clone size, D gene, V gene, CDR3 protein, CDR3 DNA. A D gene is named only where the DNA matches it firmly. Clone size is not always given. Where it is, it says once, few, many or a class for expanded clones.

TRBJ2-1	NA	TRBD2	TRBV28	CASGGDYNEQFF	TGTGCCAGCGGGGGGGACTACAATGAGCAGTTCTTC
TRBJ2-7	NA	NA	TRBV5-8	CASSSQSPSSYEQYF	TGTGCCAGCAGTTCACAGAGCCCCAGCTCCTACGAGCAGTACTTC
TRBJ1-3	few	NA	TRBV13	CASSLAGKAGNTIYF	TGTGCCAGCAGCTTAGCAGGGAAGGCTGGAAACACCATATATTTT
TRBJ2-7	once	TRBD1	TRBV5-1	CASSIWDRPYEQYF	TGCGCCAGCAGCATTTGGGACAGACCCTACGAGCAGTACTTC
TRBJ2-3	medium-sized	TRBD2	TRBV5-8	CASSPTSGVATDTQYF	TGTGCCAGCAGCCCTACTAGCGGGGTCGCCACAGATACGCAGTATTTT
TRBJ1-1	few	NA	TRBV19	CASRVFGPSMNTEAFF	TGTGCCAGTAGGGTCTTTGGACCTAGCATGAACACTGAAGCTTTCTTT
TRBJ1-6	NA	NA	TRBV27	CASSLQGNNSPLHF	TGTGCCAGCAGTTTACAGGGAAACAATTCACCCCTCCACTTT
TRBJ2-7	NA	NA	TRBV13	CASSLAAGPENEQYF	TGTGCCAGCAGCTTAGCGGCGGGGCCGGAGAACGAGCAGTACTTC
TRBJ1-2	NA	NA	TRBV4-3	CASSPQGQLNYGYTF	TGCGCCAGCAGCCCACAGGGACAACTTAACTATGGCTACACCTTC
TRBJ2-3	NA	NA	TRBV9	CASSARRVITDTQYF	TGTGCCAGCAGCGCCCGCAGGGTAATCACAGATACGCAGTATTTT
TRBJ2-1	NA	NA	TRBV7-6	CASSPTHPSYEQFF	TGTGCCAGCAGTCCTACTCACCCTAGCTACGAGCAGTTCTTC
TRBJ2-4	NA	TRBD1	TRBV28	CASRTFDRGIQYF	TGTGCCAGCAGAACCTTCGACAGGGGCATTCAGTACTTC
TRBJ2-3	NA	NA	TRBV5-4	CASSFDIADTQYF	TGTGCCAGCAGTTTCGACATAGCAGATACGCAGTATTTT
TRBJ1-4	NA	NA	TRBV2	CASSEARRTNEKLFF	TGTGCCAGCAGTGAAGCTCGTAGGACTAATGAAAAACTGTTTTTT
TRBJ2-3	NA	TRBD1	TRBV6-5	CASKQLQGAGDTQYF	TGTGCCAGCAAACAACTACAGGGGGCTGGAGATACGCAGTATTTT
TRBJ2-3	once	TRBD1	TRBV5-1	CASRRGQGGDTQYF	TGCGCCAGCAGAAGGGGACAGGGAGGAGATACGCAGTATTTT
TRBJ2-1	medium-sized	NA	TRBV14	CASSQDRKPYNEQFF	TGTGCCAGCAGCCAAGATCGGAAGCCCTACAATGAGCAGTTCTTC
TRBJ1-5	NA	TRBD1	TRBV6-6	CASSYSRQGNEPQHF	TGTGCCAGCAGTTACTCGCGACAGGGTAATGAGCCCCAGCATTTT
TRBJ2-1	large	TRBD1	TRBV7-8	CASSLAGQGSYNEQFF	TGTGCCAGCAGCTTAGCGGGACAGGGCTCCTACAATGAGCAGTTCTTC
TRBJ2-3	NA	NA	TRBV5-1	CASSLDRGTDTQYF	TGCGCCAGCAGCTTGGACCGAGGCACAGATACGCAGTATTTT
TRBJ2-1	NA	NA	TRBV7-3	CASSPGQYNEQFF	TGTGCCAGCAGCCCGGGGCAGTACAATGAGCAGTTCTTC
TRBJ2-3	NA	TRBD1	TRBV5-8	CASSFGQGTDTQYF	TGTGCCAGCAGCTTCGGACAGGGAACAGATACGCAGTATTTT
TRBJ2-4	few	NA	TRBV6-6	CASSSPDRAKNIQYF	TGTGCCAGCAGTTCCCCCGATAGGGCCAAAAACATTCAGTACTTC
TRBJ2-1	NA	TRBD2	TRBV27	CASSFSGYNEQFF	TGTGCCAGCAGTTTTAGCGGGTACAATGAGCAGTTCTTC
TRBJ1-4	NA	TRBD1	TRBV19	CASSLGTGANEKLFF	TGTGCCAGTAGTCTGGGGACAGGAGCTAATGAAAAACTGTTTTTT
TRBJ1-1	NA	NA	TRBV5-1	CASSLSSRTEAFF	TGCGCCAGCAGCTTGAGCAGCCGAACTGAAGCTTTCTTT
TRBJ1-2	NA	NA	TRBV28	CASALRVDYGYTF	TGTGCCAGCGCATTACGGGTCGACTATGGCTACACCTTC
TRBJ1-6	NA	NA	TRBV5-1	CASSLEDRTTPLHF	TGCGCCAGCAGCCTAGAAGACAGAACTACACCCCTCCACTTT
TRBJ1-3	NA	NA	TRBV10-3	CAISEFPDSSGNTIYF	TGTGCCATCAGTGAGTTCCCTGACAGCTCTGGAAACACCATATATTTT
TRBJ2-3	NA	NA	TRBV6-1	CASSEDEGTDTQYF	TGTGCCAGCAGTGAAGACGAGGGTACAGATACGCAGTATTTT
TRBJ1-1	few	NA	TRBV2	CASNPNTEAFF	TGTGCCAGCAACCCGAACACTGAAGCTTTCTTT
TRBJ2-5	few	TRBD2	TRBV6-6	CASSRALGEGRETQYF	TGTGCCAGCAGCCGAGCTTTGGGGGAGGGCCGTGAGACCCAGTACTTC
TRBJ2-7	NA	NA	TRBV5-6	CASSTAGSSYEQYF	TGTGCCAGCAGCACGGCCGGAAGCTCCTACGAGCAGTACTTC